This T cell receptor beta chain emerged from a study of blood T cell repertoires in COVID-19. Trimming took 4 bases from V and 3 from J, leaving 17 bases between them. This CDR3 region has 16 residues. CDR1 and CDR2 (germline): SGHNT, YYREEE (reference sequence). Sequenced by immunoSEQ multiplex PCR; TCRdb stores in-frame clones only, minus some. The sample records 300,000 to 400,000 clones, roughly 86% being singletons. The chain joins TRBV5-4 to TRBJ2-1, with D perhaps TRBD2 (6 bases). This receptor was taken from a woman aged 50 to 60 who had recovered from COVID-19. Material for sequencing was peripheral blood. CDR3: CASSPNPGTHYNEQFF. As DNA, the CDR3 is TGTGCCAGCAGCCCGAACCCCGGGACTCACTACAATGAGCAGTTCTTC.